This note documents a single T cell receptor (beta chain) sequence. The source of the sample is a study of T-cell memory formation after mild COVID-19. TCRdb re-called the 5' RACE reads through MiXCR, storing one row per CDR3 protein. This sample has about 340,000 distinct CDR3 sequences, with 10% to 15% found just once. This TCR derives from a man aged 18 to 30 who had mild COVID-19 (a few samples of this study predate the infection). Cell type and time point are not known. The material sequenced was PBMCs or a T cell subset sorted from them (not recorded which).

The CDR3 DNA is TGCAGTGCTAGCAGGGGGCTCGAGCGGGGCAATCAGCCCCAGCATTTT. As protein: CSASRGLERGNQPQHF. The gene calls are TRBV20-1 and TRBJ1-5; 8 nucleotides match TRBD1. From germline, CDR1 is DFQATT and CDR2 SNEGSKA (reference sequence). The CDR3 is made up of 16 amino acids. V lost 3 bases and J lost 2; bases outside the gene matches: 9.